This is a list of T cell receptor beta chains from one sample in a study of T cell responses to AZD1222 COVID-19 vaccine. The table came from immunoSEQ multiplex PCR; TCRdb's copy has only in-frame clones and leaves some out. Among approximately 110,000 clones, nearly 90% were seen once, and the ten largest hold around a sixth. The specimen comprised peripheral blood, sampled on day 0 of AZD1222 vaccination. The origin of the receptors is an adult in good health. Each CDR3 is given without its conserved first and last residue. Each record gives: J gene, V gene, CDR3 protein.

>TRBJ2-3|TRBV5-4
ASSLGQGADTQY
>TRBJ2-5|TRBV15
ATSSIGSSGPQETQY
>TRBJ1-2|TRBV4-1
ASSQRTGGYGYT
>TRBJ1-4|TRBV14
ASSSGPPVYEKLF
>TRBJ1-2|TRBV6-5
ASTRTWDPGYT
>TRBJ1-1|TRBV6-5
ASRPGQGNTEAF
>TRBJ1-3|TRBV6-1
ASSERRGSGNTIY
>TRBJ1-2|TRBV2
ASSPGEGYGYT
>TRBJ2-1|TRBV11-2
ASSSSGAPNEQF
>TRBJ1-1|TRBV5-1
ASSLLGTENTEAF
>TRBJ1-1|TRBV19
ASSIDLTGVLTEAF
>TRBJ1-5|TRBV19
ASSTHLRGRTQPQH
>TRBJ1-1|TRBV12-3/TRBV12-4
ASSGDWGKAF
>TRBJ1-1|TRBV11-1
ASRLSDGANTEAF
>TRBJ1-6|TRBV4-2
ASSQVPGTGGSSPLH
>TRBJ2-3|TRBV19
ASSPPGPPHQY
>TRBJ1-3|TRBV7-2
ASSRGWSSGNTIY
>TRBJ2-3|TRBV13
ATGGQFTDTQY
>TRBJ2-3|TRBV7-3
ASSLTGAGGSTDTQY
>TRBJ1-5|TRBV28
ASSFPASNQPQH
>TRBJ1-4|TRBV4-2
ASSREGRATNEKLF
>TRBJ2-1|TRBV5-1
ASSLASTGNEQF
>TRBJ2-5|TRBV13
ASSSRMTSGRDQETQY
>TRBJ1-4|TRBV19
ASSTREDKKLF
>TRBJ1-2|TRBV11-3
ASSLQTGGYGYT
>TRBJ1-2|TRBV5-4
ASSLASGQGSGNYGYT
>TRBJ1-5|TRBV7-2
ASSPETGPPSGQPQH
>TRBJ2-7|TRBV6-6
ASRISLRDSYEQY
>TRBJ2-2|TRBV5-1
ASSGLAGGLSPGELF
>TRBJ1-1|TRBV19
ASSTWGGGTEAF
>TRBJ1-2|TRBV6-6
ASSYRSGGGYGYT
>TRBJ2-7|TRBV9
ASSVAGQGLYEQY
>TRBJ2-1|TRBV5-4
ASSPETGPKGDEQF
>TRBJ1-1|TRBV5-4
ASSLVGGDGTEAF
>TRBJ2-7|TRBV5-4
ASSFRTSGGASPYEQY
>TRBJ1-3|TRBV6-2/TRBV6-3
ASSYVADGNTIY
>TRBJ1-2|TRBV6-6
ASRKISPNYGYT
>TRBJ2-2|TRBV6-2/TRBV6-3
ASSRAAAYTGELF
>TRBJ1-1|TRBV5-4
AVPRPGSPSTEAF
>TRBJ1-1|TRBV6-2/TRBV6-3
ASRLLDGGMNTEAF